This is a list of T cell receptor beta chains from one sample in a study of shared clonotypes between healthy human individuals. The method was immunoSEQ multiplex PCR; TCRdb's version includes in-frame clones alone and lacks a portion of them. The data hold about 1,900,000 clones, with approximately 95% observed a single time. The specimen was naive CD8+ T cells sorted from blood. The receptors stem from a man between 18 and 29 years old in good health. The CDR3 runs from the conserved cysteine through the conserved F or W. Each record gives: V gene, J gene, CDR3 protein.

V gene: TRBV4-3; J gene: TRBJ2-3; CDR3 protein: CASSQDEGLTDTQYF
V gene: TRBV7-2; J gene: TRBJ2-7; CDR3 protein: CASSPEGSGSYEQYF
V gene: TRBV5-6; J gene: TRBJ2-5; CDR3 protein: CASSWAATPETQYF
V gene: TRBV6-5; J gene: TRBJ1-2; CDR3 protein: CASSYFQGTNGYTF
V gene: TRBV15; J gene: TRBJ2-7; CDR3 protein: CATSIDPGLAAYEQYF
V gene: TRBV6-5; J gene: TRBJ2-7; CDR3 protein: CASSYSAGLGNYEQYF
V gene: TRBV9; J gene: TRBJ1-1; CDR3 protein: CASSVWDSEEAFF
V gene: TRBV2; J gene: TRBJ2-7; CDR3 protein: CASSWGTAYEQYF
V gene: TRBV18; J gene: TRBJ2-7; CDR3 protein: CASSLEGAGTHYEQYF
V gene: TRBV7-8; J gene: TRBJ2-7; CDR3 protein: CASSLVQGATLSYEQYF
V gene: TRBV27; J gene: TRBJ2-3; CDR3 protein: CASSPPQGAVTDTQYF
V gene: TRBV7-2; J gene: TRBJ1-2; CDR3 protein: CASSFTGASYGYTF
V gene: TRBV19; J gene: TRBJ2-2; CDR3 protein: CASSPDRDTGELFF
V gene: TRBV6-5; J gene: TRBJ2-3; CDR3 protein: CASSPVGVGVDTQYF
V gene: TRBV9; J gene: TRBJ2-7; CDR3 protein: CASSVAPAAYEQYF
V gene: TRBV5-6; J gene: TRBJ2-7; CDR3 protein: CASSLLAGGIYEQYF
V gene: TRBV14; J gene: TRBJ1-2; CDR3 protein: CASSLGPLSYGYTF
V gene: TRBV18; J gene: TRBJ2-3; CDR3 protein: CASSPSKGQGADTQYF
V gene: TRBV27; J gene: TRBJ1-2; CDR3 protein: CASSYVPPRGSGFGGYTF
V gene: TRBV27; J gene: TRBJ1-2; CDR3 protein: CASSPQLSPYGYTF
V gene: TRBV5-1; J gene: TRBJ2-5; CDR3 protein: CASSDQETQYF
V gene: TRBV12-5; J gene: TRBJ1-5; CDR3 protein: CASGFGSNQPQHF
V gene: TRBV9; J gene: TRBJ1-1; CDR3 protein: CASRGQGSEAFF
V gene: TRBV6-5; J gene: TRBJ2-7; CDR3 protein: CASSLTGVDEQYF
V gene: TRBV29-1; J gene: TRBJ2-2; CDR3 protein: CSVRTSGGDGTGELFF
V gene: TRBV7-2; J gene: TRBJ1-5; CDR3 protein: CASSLKGWGAGQPQHF
V gene: TRBV27; J gene: .; CDR3 protein: CASSLWVDYEQYF